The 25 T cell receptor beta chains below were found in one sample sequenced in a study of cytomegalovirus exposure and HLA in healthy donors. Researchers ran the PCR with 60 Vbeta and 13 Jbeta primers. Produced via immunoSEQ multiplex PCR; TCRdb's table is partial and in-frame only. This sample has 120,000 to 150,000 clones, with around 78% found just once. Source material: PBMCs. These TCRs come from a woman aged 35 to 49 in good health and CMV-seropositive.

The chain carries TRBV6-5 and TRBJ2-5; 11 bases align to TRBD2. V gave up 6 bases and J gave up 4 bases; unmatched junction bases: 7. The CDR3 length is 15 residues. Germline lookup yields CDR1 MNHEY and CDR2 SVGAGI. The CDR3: CASSQTSGKRETQYF. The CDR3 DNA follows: TGTGCCAGCAGCCAGACTAGCGGGAAGCGAGAGACCCAGTACTTC.

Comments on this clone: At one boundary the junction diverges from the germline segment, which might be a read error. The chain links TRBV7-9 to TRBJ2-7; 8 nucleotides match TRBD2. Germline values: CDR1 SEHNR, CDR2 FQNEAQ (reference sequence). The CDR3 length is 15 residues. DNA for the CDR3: TGTTCCAGCAGCTTCCAAGCGGGAGCCTTCTACGAGCAGTACTTC. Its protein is CSSSFQAGAFYEQYF.

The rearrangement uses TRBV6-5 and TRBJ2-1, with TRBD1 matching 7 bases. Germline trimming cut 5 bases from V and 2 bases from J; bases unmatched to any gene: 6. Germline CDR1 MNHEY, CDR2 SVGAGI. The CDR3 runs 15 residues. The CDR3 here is CASSRTGVAYNEQFF. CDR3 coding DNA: TGTGCCAGCAGTCGCACAGGGGTAGCCTACAATGAGCAGTTCTTC.

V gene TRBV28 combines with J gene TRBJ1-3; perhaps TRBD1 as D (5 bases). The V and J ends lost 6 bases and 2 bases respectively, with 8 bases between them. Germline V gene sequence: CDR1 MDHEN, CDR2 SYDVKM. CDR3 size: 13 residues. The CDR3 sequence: CASRGGAGNTIYF. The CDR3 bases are TGTGCCAGCAGGGGGGGGGCTGGAAACACCATATATTTT.

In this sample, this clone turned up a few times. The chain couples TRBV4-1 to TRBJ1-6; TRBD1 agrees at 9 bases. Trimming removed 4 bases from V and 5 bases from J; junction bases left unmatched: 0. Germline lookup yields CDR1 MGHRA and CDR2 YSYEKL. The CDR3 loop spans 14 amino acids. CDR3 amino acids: CASSRTGDNSPLHF. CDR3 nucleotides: TGCGCCAGCAGCCGGACAGGGGATAATTCACCCCTCCACTTT.

CDR3 residues: CASVSGGATNEKLFF. The CDR3 nucleotides are TGTGCCAGCGTTTCAGGGGGTGCCACTAATGAAAAACTGTTTTTT. The chain joins TRBV28 to TRBJ1-4; 7 nucleotides align to TRBD1. The CDR3 runs to 15 residues. Looked up from germline, CDR1 is MDHEN and CDR2 is SYDVKM. The junction had 8 bases not matched to a gene; V was cut back by 8 bases and J by 2 bases.

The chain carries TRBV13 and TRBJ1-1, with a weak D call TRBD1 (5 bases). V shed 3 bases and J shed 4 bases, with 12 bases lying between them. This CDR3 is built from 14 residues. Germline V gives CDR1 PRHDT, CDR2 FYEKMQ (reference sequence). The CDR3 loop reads CASSFGGVGTEAFF. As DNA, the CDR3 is TGTGCCAGCAGCTTTGGGGGGGTAGGCACTGAAGCTTTCTTT.

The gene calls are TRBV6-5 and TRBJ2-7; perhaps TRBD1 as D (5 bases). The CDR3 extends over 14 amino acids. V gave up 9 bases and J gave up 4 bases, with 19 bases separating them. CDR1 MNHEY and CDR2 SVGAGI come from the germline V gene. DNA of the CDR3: TGTGCCAGTGGGAAGACAGAGCTTACTTACGAGCAGTACTTC. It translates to CASGKTELTYEQYF.

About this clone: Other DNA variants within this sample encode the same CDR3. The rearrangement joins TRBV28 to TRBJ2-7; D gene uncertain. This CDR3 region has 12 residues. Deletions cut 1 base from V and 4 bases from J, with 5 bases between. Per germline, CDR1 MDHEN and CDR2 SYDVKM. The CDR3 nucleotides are TGTGCCAGCAGTTTATACAGTTACGAGCAGTACTTC. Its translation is CASSLYSYEQYF.

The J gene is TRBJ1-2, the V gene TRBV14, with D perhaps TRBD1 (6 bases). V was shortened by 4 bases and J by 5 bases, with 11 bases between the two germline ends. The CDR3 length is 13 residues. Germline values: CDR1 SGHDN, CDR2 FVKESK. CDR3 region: CASSPGQFYGYTF. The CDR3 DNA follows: TGTGCCAGCAGCCCCGGACAGTTTTATGGCTACACCTTC. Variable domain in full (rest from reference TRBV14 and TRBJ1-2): EAGVTQFPSHSVIEKGQTVTLRCDPISGHDNLYWYRRVMGKEIKFLLHFVKESKQDESGMPNNRFLAERTGGTYSTLKVQPAELEDSGVYFCASSPGQFYGYTFGSGTRLTVV.

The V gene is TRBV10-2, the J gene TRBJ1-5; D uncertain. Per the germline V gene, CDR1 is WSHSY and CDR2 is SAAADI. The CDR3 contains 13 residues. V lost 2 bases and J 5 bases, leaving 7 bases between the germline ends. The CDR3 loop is CASSEQAYQPQHF. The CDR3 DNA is TGCGCCAGCAGTGAGCAGGCTTATCAGCCCCAGCATTTT.

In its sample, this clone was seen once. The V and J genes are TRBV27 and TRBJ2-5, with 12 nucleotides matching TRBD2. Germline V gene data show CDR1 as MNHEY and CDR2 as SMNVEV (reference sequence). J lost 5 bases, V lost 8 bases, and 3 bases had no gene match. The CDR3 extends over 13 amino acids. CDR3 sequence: CASATSGRETQYF. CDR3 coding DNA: TGTGCCAGCGCTACTAGCGGGAGGGAGACCCAGTACTTC.

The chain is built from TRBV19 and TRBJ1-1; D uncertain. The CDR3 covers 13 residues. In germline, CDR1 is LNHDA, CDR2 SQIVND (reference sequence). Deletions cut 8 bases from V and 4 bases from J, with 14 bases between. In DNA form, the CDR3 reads TGTGCCAGTGGCTGGGGAGGTCGCACTGAAGCTTTCTTT. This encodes CASGWGGRTEAFF.

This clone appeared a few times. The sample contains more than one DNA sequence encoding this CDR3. The CDR3 DNA reads TGTGCCAGCAGTTTAATAGCGGGGGAGCAGTTCTTC. The encoded protein is CASSLIAGEQFF. V and J are TRBV2 and TRBJ2-1, with 8 bases lining up with TRBD2. With V trimmed by 5 bases and J by 10 bases, 4 bases remained unmatched. Germline V gene lookup returns CDR1 SNHLY and CDR2 FYNNEI. There are 12 residues in the CDR3.

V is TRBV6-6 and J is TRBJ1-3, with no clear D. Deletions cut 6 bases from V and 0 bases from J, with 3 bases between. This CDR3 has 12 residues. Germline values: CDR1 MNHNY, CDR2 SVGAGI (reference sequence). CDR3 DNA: TGTGCCAGCAGCGTCTCTGGAAACACCATATATTTT. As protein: CASSVSGNTIYF.

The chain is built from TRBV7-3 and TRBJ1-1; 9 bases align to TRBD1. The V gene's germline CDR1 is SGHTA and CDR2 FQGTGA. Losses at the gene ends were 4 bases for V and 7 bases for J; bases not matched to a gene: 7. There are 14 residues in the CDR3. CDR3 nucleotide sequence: TGTGCCAGCAGCTGGGGGACAGGGTTGAATGAAGCTTTCTTT. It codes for CASSWGTGLNEAFF.

In DNA form, the CDR3 reads TGTGCCAGTAGTGCGCGCGGGGGGAACATTCAGTACTTC. It is translated as CASSARGGNIQYF. The rearrangement links TRBV19 to TRBJ2-4; 8 positions agree with TRBD2. There are 13 residues in the CDR3. V lost 5 bases to trimming and J lost 7 bases; unmatched junction nucleotides: 4. Germline assignment: CDR1 LNHDA and CDR2 SQIVND (reference sequence).

Written as DNA, the CDR3 is TGTGCCAGCAGTTATTCAACAGGGGAGACCTCCTACGAGCAGTACTTC. Its protein is CASSYSTGETSYEQYF. The V gene is TRBV6-5, the J gene TRBJ2-7; TRBD1 matches at 7 bases. The V segment lost 3 bases and the J segment 0 bases; nucleotides outside the gene matches: 8. There are 16 residues in the CDR3. The germline V gene has CDR1 MNHEY and CDR2 SVGAGI.

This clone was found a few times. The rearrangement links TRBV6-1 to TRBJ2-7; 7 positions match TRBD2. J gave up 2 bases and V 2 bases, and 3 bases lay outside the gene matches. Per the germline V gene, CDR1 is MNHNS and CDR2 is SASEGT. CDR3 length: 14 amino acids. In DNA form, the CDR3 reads TGTGCCAGCAGTGAACGGGGGGAAACCTACGAGCAGTACTTC. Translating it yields CASSERGETYEQYF.

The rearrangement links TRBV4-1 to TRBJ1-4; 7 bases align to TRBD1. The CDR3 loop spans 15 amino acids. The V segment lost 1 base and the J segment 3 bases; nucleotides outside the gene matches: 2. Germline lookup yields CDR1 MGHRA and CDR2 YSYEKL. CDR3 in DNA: TGCGCCAGCAGCCAAGGGGACAGATCTAATGAAAAACTGTTTTTT. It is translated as CASSQGDRSNEKLFF.

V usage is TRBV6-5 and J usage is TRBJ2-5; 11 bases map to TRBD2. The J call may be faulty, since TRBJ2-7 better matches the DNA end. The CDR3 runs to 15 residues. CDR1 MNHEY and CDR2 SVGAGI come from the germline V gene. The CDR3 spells CASSYSGLAAYEQYF. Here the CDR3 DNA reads TGTGCCAGCAGTTACTCGGGACTAGCGGCCTACGAGCAGTACTTC.

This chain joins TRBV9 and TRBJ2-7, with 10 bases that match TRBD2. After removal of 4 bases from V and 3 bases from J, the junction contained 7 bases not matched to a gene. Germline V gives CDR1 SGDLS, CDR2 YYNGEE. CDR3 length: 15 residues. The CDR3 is CASSPSAGGLYEQYF. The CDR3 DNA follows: TGTGCCAGCAGCCCCTCAGCGGGAGGGCTCTACGAGCAGTACTTC.

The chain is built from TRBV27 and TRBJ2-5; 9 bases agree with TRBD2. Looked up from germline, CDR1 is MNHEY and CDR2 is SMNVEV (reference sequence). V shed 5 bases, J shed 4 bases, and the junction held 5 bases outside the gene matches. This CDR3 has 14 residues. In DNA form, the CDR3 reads TGTGCCAGCAGTCCTTTAGCGGGAGTAGAGACCCAGTACTTC. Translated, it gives CASSPLAGVETQYF.

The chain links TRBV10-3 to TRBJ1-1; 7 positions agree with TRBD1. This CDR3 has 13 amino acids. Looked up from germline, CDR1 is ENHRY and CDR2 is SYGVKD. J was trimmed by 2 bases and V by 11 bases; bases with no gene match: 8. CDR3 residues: CAVQEGANTEAFF. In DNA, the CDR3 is TGTGCCGTCCAGGAGGGGGCAAACACTGAAGCTTTCTTT.

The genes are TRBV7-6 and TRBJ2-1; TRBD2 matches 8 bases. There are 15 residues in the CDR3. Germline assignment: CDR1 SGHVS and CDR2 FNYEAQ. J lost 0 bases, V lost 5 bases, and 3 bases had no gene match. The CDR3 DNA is TGTGCCAGCAGCCCCCGGGAGGGCTCCTACAATGAGCAGTTCTTC. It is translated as CASSPREGSYNEQFF.